The 15 T cell receptor beta chains given below trace back to one sample, sequenced in a study of T cell repertoires in cytomegalovirus infection. TCRdb analysed the reads with MiXCR anew, one entry per CDR3 protein. Here the sample spans just over 150,000 distinct CDR3 sequences, around 20% being singletons. The sequenced material came from PBMCs. These receptors were obtained from a human donor in good health (CMV status not recorded). Some clones in this sample may be carry-over from other donors' samples.

V usage is TRBV28 and J usage is TRBJ2-7, with TRBD1 matching over 7 bases. CDR3 length equals 15 residues. V was pared by 5 bases and J by 2 bases, with 9 bases of the junction left unmatched. Germline values: CDR1 MDHEN, CDR2 SYDVKM. In DNA form, the CDR3 reads TGTGCCAGCAGTACCCCCGGACAGGCTGCCTACGAGCAGTACTTC. It encodes CASSTPGQAAYEQYF.

This clonotype showed up many times. The rearrangement uses TRBV6-6 and TRBJ1-5; TRBD1 matches 9 bases. Trimming at V came to 6 bases and at J to 5 bases, leaving 8 bases not matched to a gene. The CDR3 extends over 15 amino acids. Germline loops: CDR1 MNHNY, CDR2 SVGAGI (reference sequence). CDR3 residues: CASSSSGTGYQPQHF. Written as DNA, the CDR3 is TGTGCCAGCAGCTCCTCCGGGACAGGGTATCAGCCCCAGCATTTT.

Remarks on this clonotype: With a much larger clone just one base away, this may be a read error. V and J are TRBV7-2 and TRBJ2-7; D not resolved. Germline V gene sequence: CDR1 SGHTA, CDR2 FQGNSA. The CDR3 totals 12 residues. The CDR3 spells CASSFYVAELYF. CDR3 nucleotide sequence: TGTGCCAGCAGCTTTTATGTCGCCGAGCTGTACTTC.

This clonotype was recorded at least ten times. V is TRBV7-2 and J is TRBJ1-2; D is perhaps TRBD1 (5 bases). Per the germline V gene, CDR1 is SGHTA and CDR2 is FQGNSA. The length of the CDR3 is 15 residues. V lost 0 bases, J lost 6 bases, and 14 bases lay in between. CDR3 coding DNA: TGTGCCAGCAGCTTAGCGTTCAGGGACCTTCATGGCTACACCTTC. It yields the protein CASSLAFRDLHGYTF.

This clonotype was counted once. The chain uses TRBV4-2 and TRBJ1-6; a weak D match, TRBD1 (6 bases). CDR1 and CDR2 (germline): LGHNA, YNFKEQ. Trimming left V 2 bases short and J 9 bases short, with 14 bases between. CDR3 size: 15 residues. CDR3 amino acids: CASSQSGEIASPLHF. For the CDR3, the DNA is TGTGCCAGCAGCCAATCAGGGGAGATAGCTTCACCCCTCCACTTT.

This chain uses TRBV5-1 with TRBJ2-1, with 12 bases lining up with TRBD2. The germline CDR1 and CDR2 sequences are SGHRS and YFSETQ. Losses at the gene ends were 1 base for V and 0 bases for J; bases not matched to a gene: 8. There are 19 residues in the CDR3. The CDR3 is CASSLTSGGLLSSYNEQFF. DNA of the CDR3: TGCGCCAGCAGCTTGACTAGCGGGGGGCTCCTAAGCTCCTACAATGAGCAGTTCTTC. Full variable domain (missing parts from reference TRBV5-1 and TRBJ2-1): KAGVTQTPRYLIKTRGQQVTLSCSPISGHRSVSWYQQTPGQGLQFLFEYFSETQRNKGNFPGRFSGRQFSNSRSEMNVSTLELGDSALYLCASSLTSGGLLSSYNEQFFGPGTRLTVL.

The chain carries TRBV28 and TRBJ2-7; D might be TRBD1 (6 bases). The germline V and J ends were trimmed by 4 bases and 5 bases, with 15 bases remaining between them. This CDR3 is 14 amino acids long. Germline CDR1 reads MDHEN; CDR2 reads SYDVKM. The CDR3 nucleotides read TGTGCCAGCAGTTCCCTCAGGGGTCGCGACGAGCAGTACTTC. Protein product: CASSSLRGRDEQYF. The whole variable domain, remainder taken from reference TRBV28 and TRBJ2-7, is DVKVTQSSRYLVKRTGEKVFLECVQDMDHENMFWYRQDPGLGLRLIYFSYDVKMKEKGDIPEGYSVSREKKERFSLILESASTNQTSMYLCASSSLRGRDEQYFGPGTRLTVT.

This clonotype was picked up a small number of times. V and J are TRBV4-1 and TRBJ2-7; weak D call: TRBD1 (5 bases). Looked up from germline, CDR1 is MGHRA and CDR2 is YSYEKL. CDR3 length: 16 amino acids. Trimming cost V 1 base and J 1 base, with 14 bases left between them. The CDR3 sequence is CASSQAPGMESYEQYF. The CDR3 nucleotides read TGCGCCAGCAGCCAAGCCCCAGGGATGGAATCCTACGAGCAGTACTTC.

This clonotype was detected ten times or more. The chain uses TRBV7-2 and TRBJ1-4; D gene uncertain. CDR3 length equals 13 residues. The germline gives CDR1 SGHTA, CDR2 FQGNSA. Trimming shortened V by 5 bases and J by 8 bases, and 12 bases separated the two germline ends. The CDR3 coding sequence is TGTGCCAGCAGCGGTCGACGGCTGGAAAAACTGTTTTTT. Translation gives CASSGRRLEKLFF.

This clonotype was observed a handful of times. V is TRBV2 and J is TRBJ1-2; 7 bases map to TRBD1. The CDR3 extends over 13 amino acids. The germline V gene encodes CDR1 SNHLY and CDR2 FYNNEI. V gave up 7 bases and J gave up 4 bases; unmatched junction bases: 6. The CDR3 region is CASIPDRAYGYTF. The CDR3 DNA is TGTGCCAGCATACCCGACAGGGCCTATGGCTACACCTTC.

This clonotype appeared a few times. V is TRBV7-2 and J is TRBJ2-5, with D perhaps TRBD1 or TRBD2 (5 bases each). The CDR3 is made up of 15 amino acids. Germline assignment: CDR1 SGHTA and CDR2 FQGNSA. Trimming cost V 1 base and J 2 bases, with 11 bases left between them. The CDR3, as DNA: TGTGCCAGCAGCTTAGTGAGGGGAGTACAAGAGACCCAGTACTTC. It specifies CASSLVRGVQETQYF.

The V gene is TRBV6-4, the J gene TRBJ2-2; 7 bases are shared with TRBD1. The ends lost 5 bases at V and 5 bases at J; junction bases unmatched: 8. CDR3 length equals 15 residues. Germline V gives CDR1 MRHNA, CDR2 SNTAGT. The CDR3 bases are TGTGCCAGCAGTCCTCGGACAGGCTGGACCGGGGAGCTGTTTTTT. Translated: CASSPRTGWTGELFF.

The chain couples TRBV6-1 to TRBJ2-7; D may match TRBD1 or TRBD2 (5 bases each). The germline CDR1 and CDR2 sequences are MNHNS and SASEGT. Trimming took 5 bases from V and 1 from J, leaving 12 bases between them. The CDR3 is 14 amino acids. Here the CDR3 reads CASSPWDGSYEQYF. CDR3 DNA: TGTGCCAGCAGTCCCTGGGACGGTTCCTACGAGCAGTACTTC.

This clonotype occurred a few times. The chain links TRBV7-2 to TRBJ2-2; D ambiguous. The CDR3 consists of 12 residues. V was shortened by 5 bases and J by 7 bases, with 8 bases between the two germline ends. CDR1 SGHTA and CDR2 FQGNSA come from the germline V gene. The CDR3 region is CASSPYFGELFF. The DNA of the CDR3 is TGTGCCAGCAGCCCATACTTCGGGGAGCTGTTTTTT.

The genes are TRBV15 and TRBJ2-7; TRBD2 aligns across 7 bases. CDR1 and CDR2 from the germline V gene are LNHNV and YYDKDF (reference sequence). The length of the CDR3 is 14 residues. V lost 3 bases to trimming and J lost 9 bases; unmatched junction nucleotides: 11. The CDR3, as DNA: TGTGCCACCAGCAGTACTAGCGCTGGATTGGGGCAGTACTTC. Its translation: CATSSTSAGLGQYF. The whole variable domain, filled in from reference TRBV15 and TRBJ2-7, reads DAMVIQNPRYQVTQFGKPVTLSCSQTLNHNVMYWYQQKSSQAPKLLFHYYDKDFNNEADTPDNFQSRRPNTSFCFLDIRSPGLGDTAMYLCATSSTSAGLGQYFGPGTRLTVT.